The rows below give T cell receptor beta chains drawn from one sample of a study of blood T cell repertoires in COVID-19. Method: immunoSEQ multiplex PCR; TCRdb's copy keeps in-frame clones and lacks some. Among tens of thousands of clones listed, approximately 85% were seen once. Sequences were obtained from peripheral blood. The receptors originated from a woman aged 60 to 75 with acute or convalescent COVID-19. The CDR3 runs from the conserved cysteine through the conserved F or W. A D gene is named only where the DNA matches it firmly. Rows give clone size only sometimes, using once, few, many, or a class for an expanded clone.

clone_size j_call d_call v_call cdr3_nt cdr3_aa
NA TRBJ2-6 NA TRBV7-8 TGTGCCAGCGGCTTCCCGTCTGGGGCCAACGTCCTGACTTTC CASGFPSGANVLTF
NA TRBJ2-7 NA TRBV27 TGTGCCAGCTCGGTGGCGGGATCACCGAGCTCCTACGAGCAGTACTTC CASSVAGSPSSYEQYF
NA TRBJ1-2 TRBD1 TRBV6-1 TGTGCCAGCAGTGAAGCTGGGTACAGGGGGCTAACCTTC CASSEAGYRGLTF
NA TRBJ1-2 NA TRBV15 TGTGCCACCAGCAGAGACCGGGGTATCGAGGGCTACACCTTC CATSRDRGIEGYTF
NA TRBJ2-3 TRBD1 TRBV3-1/TRBV3-2 TGTGCCAGCAGCCAGACAGGGGTAATCGGTGCAGATACGCAGTATTTT CASSQTGVIGADTQYF
NA TRBJ1-1 NA TRBV5-1 TGCGCCAGCAGCGCCAGTAACAGGGTCACTGAAGCTTTCTTT CASSASNRVTEAFF
NA TRBJ1-6 NA TRBV28 TGTGCCAGCCGTTCCCCCGTGGGGGGGACAAGCTCCTATAATTCACCCCTCCACTTT CASRSPVGGTSSYNSPLHF
few TRBJ2-7 TRBD2 TRBV7-2 TGTGCCAGCAGCCCCCGTTTTAGCGGGGCGGGTGGCTCCTACGAGCAGTACTTC CASSPRFSGAGGSYEQYF
NA TRBJ1-5 NA TRBV10-3 TGTGCCATCAGAGGGGAGGTGACGAATCAGCCCCAGCATTTT CAIRGEVTNQPQHF
NA TRBJ2-1 TRBD2 TRBV7-9 TGTGCCAGCAGCTGGACTAGCGGGAACTACAATGAGCAGTTCTTC CASSWTSGNYNEQFF
NA TRBJ1-2 NA TRBV27 TGTGCCAGCAGCGACCGAAGTACAGGTTTTAACTATGGCTACACCTTC CASSDRSTGFNYGYTF
NA TRBJ1-2 NA TRBV18 TGTGCCAGCTCACCACCGTCCGGGTCAGGGTATGGCTACACCTTC CASSPPSGSGYGYTF
NA TRBJ2-7 TRBD1 TRBV5-1 TGCGCCAGCACCTTATCGGGACAGGGCTACGAGCAGTACTTC CASTLSGQGYEQYF
NA TRBJ1-4 NA TRBV27 TGTGCCAGCAGTTTTTCCAGGGGAAAACTGTTTTTT CASSFSRGKLFF
NA TRBJ1-6 NA TRBV11-1 TGTGCCAGCAGCTCACAGGGAAAAGTTGGACCCCTCCACTTT CASSSQGKVGPLHF
NA TRBJ2-6 NA TRBV5-5 TGTGCCAGCAGCCCTACCTTAGCCAACGTCCTGACTTTC CASSPTLANVLTF
few TRBJ2-3 NA TRBV29-1 TGCAGCGTTGCCAATAGTGTGTTGGCAGATACGCAGTATTTT CSVANSVLADTQYF
NA TRBJ1-1 NA TRBV30 TGTGCCTGGAGCCAATTTCTCTCGAGTGAAGCTTTCTTT CAWSQFLSSEAFF
NA TRBJ1-2 NA TRBV12-3/TRBV12-4 TGTGCCAGCAGAATTACAGGGAACTATGGCTACACCTTC CASRITGNYGYTF
NA TRBJ2-7 NA TRBV27 TGTGCCAGCAGTCCGCGGGACTTCTCCTACGAGCAGTACTTC CASSPRDFSYEQYF
NA TRBJ1-3 NA TRBV7-9 TGTGCCAGCAGCTTACCAGGGGCGGGAAACACCATATATTTT CASSLPGAGNTIYF